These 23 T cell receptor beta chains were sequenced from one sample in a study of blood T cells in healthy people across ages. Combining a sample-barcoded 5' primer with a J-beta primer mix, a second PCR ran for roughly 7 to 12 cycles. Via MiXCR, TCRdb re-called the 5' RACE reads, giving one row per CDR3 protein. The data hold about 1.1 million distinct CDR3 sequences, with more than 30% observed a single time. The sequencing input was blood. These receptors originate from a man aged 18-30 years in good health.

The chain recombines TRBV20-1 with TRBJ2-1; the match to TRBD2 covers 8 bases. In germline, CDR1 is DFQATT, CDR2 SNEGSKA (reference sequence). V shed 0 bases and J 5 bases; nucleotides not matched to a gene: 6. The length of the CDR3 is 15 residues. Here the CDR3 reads CSARDPSGRDNEQFF. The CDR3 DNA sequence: TGCAGTGCTAGAGATCCCAGCGGGAGAGACAATGAGCAGTTCTTC.

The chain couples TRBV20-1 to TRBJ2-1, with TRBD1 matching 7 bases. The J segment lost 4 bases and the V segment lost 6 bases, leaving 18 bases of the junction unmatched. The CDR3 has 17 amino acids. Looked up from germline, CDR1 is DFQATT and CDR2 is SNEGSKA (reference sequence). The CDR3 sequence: CSATRQGTLNWYNEQFF. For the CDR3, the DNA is TGCAGTGCGACTCGACAGGGAACCCTTAATTGGTACAATGAGCAGTTCTTC.

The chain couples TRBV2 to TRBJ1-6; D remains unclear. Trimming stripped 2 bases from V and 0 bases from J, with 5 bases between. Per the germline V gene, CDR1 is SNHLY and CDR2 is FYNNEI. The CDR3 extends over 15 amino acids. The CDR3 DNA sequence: TGTGCCAGCAGTGAATGGAGCTCCTATAATTCACCCCTCCACTTT. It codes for CASSEWSSYNSPLHF.

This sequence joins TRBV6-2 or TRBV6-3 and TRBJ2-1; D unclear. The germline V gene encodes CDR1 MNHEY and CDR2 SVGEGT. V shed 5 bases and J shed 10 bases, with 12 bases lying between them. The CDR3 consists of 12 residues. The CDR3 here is CASSLSRAEQFF. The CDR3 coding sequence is TGTGCCAGCAGTCTCTCGCGAGCAGAGCAGTTCTTC.

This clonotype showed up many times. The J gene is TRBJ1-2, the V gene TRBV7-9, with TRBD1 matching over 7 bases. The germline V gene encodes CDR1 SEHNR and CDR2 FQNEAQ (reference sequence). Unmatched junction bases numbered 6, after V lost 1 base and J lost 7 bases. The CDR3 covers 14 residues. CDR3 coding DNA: TGTGCCAGCAGCTTAGTGGCACCAGGGGGTGGCTACACCTTC. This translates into CASSLVAPGGGYTF.

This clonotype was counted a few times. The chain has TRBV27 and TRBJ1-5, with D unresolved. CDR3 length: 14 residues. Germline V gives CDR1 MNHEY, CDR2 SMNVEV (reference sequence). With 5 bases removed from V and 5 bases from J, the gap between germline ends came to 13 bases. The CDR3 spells CASSPQGKYQPQHF. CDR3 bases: TGTGCCAGCAGTCCGCAAGGGAAATATCAGCCCCAGCATTTT.

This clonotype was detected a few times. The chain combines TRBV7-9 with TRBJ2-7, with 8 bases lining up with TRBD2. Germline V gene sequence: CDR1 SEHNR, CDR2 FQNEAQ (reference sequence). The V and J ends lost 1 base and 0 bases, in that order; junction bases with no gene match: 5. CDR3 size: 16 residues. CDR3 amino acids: CASSLGIAGSSYEQYF. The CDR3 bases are TGTGCCAGCAGCTTAGGGATAGCGGGAAGCTCCTACGAGCAGTACTTC.

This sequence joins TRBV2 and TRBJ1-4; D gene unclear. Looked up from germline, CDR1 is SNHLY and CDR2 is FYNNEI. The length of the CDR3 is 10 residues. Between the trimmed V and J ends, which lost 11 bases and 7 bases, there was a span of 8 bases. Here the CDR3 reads CACTGEKLFF. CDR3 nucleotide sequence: TGTGCCTGCACGGGTGAAAAACTGTTTTTT.

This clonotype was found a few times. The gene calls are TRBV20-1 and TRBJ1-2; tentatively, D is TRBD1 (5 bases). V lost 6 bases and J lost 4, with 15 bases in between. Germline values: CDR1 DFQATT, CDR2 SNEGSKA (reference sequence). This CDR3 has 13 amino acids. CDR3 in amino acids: CSAPAGGIYGYTF. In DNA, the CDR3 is TGCAGTGCCCCGGCGGGGGGGATCTATGGCTACACCTTC.

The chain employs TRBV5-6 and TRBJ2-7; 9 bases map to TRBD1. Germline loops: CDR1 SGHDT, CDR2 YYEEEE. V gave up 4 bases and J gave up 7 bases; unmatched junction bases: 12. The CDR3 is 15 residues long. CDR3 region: CASSPGTGLNNEQYF. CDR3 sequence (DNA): TGTGCCAGCAGCCCCGGGACAGGGTTAAACAATGAGCAGTACTTC. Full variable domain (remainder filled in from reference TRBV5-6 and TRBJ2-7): DAGVTQSPTHLIKTRGQQVTLRCSPKSGHDTVSWYQQALGQGPQFIFQYYEEEERQRGNFPDRFSGHQFPNYSSELNVNALLLGDSALYLCASSPGTGLNNEQYFGPGTRLTVT.

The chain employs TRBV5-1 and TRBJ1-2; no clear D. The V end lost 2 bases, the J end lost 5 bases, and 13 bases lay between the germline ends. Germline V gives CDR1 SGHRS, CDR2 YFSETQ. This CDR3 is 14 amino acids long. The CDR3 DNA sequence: TGCGCCAGCAGCTTTCAGGAAACGGGATATGGCTACACCTTC. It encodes CASSFQETGYGYTF.

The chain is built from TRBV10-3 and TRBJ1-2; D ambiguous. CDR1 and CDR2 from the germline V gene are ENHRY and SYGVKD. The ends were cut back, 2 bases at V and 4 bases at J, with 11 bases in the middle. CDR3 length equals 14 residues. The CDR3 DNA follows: TGTGCCATCAGTGAGAGCGGTCCGGGCTATGGCTACACCTTC. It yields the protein CAISESGPGYGYTF.

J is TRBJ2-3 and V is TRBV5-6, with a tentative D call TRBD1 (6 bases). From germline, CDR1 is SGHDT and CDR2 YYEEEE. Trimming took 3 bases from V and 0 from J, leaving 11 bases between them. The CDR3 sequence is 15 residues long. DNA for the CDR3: TGTGCCAGCAGCTATGACAGGACTAGCACAGATACGCAGTATTTT. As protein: CASSYDRTSTDTQYF.

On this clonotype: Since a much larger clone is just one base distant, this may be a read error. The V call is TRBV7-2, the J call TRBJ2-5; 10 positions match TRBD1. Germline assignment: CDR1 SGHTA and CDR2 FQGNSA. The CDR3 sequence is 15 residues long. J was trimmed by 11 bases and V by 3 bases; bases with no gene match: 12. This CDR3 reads CASSFDRGQFGGQYF. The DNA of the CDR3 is TGTGCCAGCAGCTTCGACAGGGGGCAATTTGGCGGGCAGTACTTC.

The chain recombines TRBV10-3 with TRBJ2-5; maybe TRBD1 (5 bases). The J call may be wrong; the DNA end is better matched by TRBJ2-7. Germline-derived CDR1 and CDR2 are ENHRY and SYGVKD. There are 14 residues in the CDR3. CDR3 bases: TGTGCCATCAGTCCCCCTGGGGCCAACTACGAGCAGTACTTC. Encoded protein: CAISPPGANYEQYF.

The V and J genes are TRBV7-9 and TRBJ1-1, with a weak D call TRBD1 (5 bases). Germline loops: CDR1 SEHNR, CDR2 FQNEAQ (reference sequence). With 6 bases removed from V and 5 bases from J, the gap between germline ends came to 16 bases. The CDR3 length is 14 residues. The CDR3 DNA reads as TGTGCCAGCAGAGCGGGACGGGGGGGAACTGAAGCTTTCTTT. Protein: CASRAGRGGTEAFF.

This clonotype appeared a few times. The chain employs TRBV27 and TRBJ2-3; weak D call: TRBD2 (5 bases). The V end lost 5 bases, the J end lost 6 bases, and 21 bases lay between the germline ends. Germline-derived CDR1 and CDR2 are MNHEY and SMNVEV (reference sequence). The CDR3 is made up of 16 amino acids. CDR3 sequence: CASSRGGWFFQDTQYF. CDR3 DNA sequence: TGTGCCAGCAGTCGAGGCGGGTGGTTTTTTCAGGATACGCAGTATTTT.

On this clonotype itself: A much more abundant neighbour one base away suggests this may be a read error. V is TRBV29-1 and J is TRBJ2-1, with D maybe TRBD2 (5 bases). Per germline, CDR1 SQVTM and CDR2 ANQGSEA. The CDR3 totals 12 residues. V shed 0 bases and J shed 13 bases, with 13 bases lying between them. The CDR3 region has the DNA TGCAGCGTTGAAGATCTCGGGGAGACCCAGTTCTTC. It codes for CSVEDLGETQFF.

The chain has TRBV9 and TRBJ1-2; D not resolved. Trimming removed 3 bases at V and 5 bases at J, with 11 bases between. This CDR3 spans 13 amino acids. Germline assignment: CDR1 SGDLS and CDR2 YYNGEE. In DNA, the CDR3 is TGTGCCAGCAGCGGGTCCCGGATATATGGCTACACCTTC. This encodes CASSGSRIYGYTF.

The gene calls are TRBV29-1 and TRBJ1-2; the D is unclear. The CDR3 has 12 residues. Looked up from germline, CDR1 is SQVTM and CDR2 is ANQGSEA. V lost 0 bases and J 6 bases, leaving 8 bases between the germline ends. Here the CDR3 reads CSVEEPGNGYTF. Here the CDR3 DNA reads TGCAGCGTTGAAGAGCCGGGGAATGGCTACACCTTC.

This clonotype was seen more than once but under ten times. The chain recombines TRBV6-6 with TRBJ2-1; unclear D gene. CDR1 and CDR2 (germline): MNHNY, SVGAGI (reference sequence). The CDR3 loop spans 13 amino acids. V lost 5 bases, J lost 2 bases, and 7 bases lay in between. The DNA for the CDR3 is TGTGCCAGCAGTGACGAGGCCTACAATGAGCAGTTCTTC. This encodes CASSDEAYNEQFF.

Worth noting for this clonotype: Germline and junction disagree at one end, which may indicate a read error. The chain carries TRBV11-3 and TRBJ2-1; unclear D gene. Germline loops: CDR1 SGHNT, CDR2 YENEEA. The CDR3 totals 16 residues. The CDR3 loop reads CASSFRGSSSYNKQFF. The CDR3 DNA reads TGTGCCAGCAGCTTTCGAGGCTCGAGCTCCTACAATAAGCAGTTCTTC.

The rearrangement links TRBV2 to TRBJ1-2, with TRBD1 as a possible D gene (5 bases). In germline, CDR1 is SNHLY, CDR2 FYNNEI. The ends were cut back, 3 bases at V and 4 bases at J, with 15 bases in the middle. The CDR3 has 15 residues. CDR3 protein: CASSDSRATVYGYTF. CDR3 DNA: TGTGCCAGCAGTGATTCCCGAGCGACAGTCTATGGCTACACCTTC.